The sequence of this T cell receptor beta chain was determined in a study of T cell responses to AZD1222 COVID-19 vaccine. The protocol was immunoSEQ multiplex PCR, while the TCRdb copy is restricted to in-frame clones and leaves out a portion. The sample gives fewer than 200,000 clones, 85% to 90% of which show up once; roughly 0.49% is in the top ten. The CDR3 spans 15 residues. CDR1 and CDR2 from the germline V gene are SGHNT and YENEEA. V was cut by 5 bases and J by 0 bases, with 11 bases left in between. The sequence derives from an adult in good health. Here the sequenced sample was peripheral blood, taken on day 0 of AZD1222 vaccination. V usage is TRBV11-3 and J usage is TRBJ2-1, with D tentatively TRBD1 (6 bases). The CDR3 nucleotides are TGTGCCAGCAGCCCCAGGGGATCCTCCTACAATGAGCAGTTCTTC. It encodes CASSPRGSSYNEQFF.